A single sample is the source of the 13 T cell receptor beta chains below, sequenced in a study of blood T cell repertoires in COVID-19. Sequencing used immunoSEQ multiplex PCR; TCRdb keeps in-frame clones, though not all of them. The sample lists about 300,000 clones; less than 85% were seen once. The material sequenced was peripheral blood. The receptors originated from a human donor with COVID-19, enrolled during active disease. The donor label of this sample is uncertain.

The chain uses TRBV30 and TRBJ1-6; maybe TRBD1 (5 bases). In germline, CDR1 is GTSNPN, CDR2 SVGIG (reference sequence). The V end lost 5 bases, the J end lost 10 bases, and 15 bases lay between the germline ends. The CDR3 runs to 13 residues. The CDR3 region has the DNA TGTGCCTGGGCTCCCGGGGGGAAGTCACCCCTCCACTTT. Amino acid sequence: CAWAPGGKSPLHF.

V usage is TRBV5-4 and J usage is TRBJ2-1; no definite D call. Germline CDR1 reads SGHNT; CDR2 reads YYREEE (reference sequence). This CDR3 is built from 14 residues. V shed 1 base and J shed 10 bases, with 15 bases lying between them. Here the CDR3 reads CASSLTNFAGEQFF. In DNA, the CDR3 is TGTGCCAGCAGCTTGACTAACTTCGCCGGAGAGCAGTTCTTC.

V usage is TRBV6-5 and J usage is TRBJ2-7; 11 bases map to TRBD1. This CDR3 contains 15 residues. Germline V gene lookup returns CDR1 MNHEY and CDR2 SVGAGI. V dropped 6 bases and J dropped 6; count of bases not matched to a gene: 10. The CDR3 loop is CASSLPGQGEVEQYF. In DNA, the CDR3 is TGTGCCAGCAGCCTCCCGGGACAGGGGGAAGTCGAGCAGTACTTC.

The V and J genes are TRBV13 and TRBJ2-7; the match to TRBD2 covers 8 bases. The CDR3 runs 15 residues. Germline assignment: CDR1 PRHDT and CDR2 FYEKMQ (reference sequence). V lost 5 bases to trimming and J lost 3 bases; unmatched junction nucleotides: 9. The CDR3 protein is CASSPGGGGGYEQYF. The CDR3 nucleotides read TGTGCCAGCAGCCCGGGAGGGGGAGGAGGCTACGAGCAGTACTTC. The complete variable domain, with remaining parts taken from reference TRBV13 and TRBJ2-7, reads AAGVIQSPRHLIKEKRETATLKCYPIPRHDTVYWYQQGPGQDPQFLISFYEKMQSDKGSIPDRFSAQQFSDYHSELNMSSLELGDSALYFCASSPGGGGGYEQYFGPGTRLTVT.

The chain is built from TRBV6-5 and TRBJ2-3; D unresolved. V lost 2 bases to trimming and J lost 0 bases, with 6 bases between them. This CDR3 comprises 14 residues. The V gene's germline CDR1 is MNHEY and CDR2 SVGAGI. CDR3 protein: CASSYLRSTDTQYF. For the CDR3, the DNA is TGTGCCAGCAGTTACCTCCGGAGCACAGATACGCAGTATTTT.

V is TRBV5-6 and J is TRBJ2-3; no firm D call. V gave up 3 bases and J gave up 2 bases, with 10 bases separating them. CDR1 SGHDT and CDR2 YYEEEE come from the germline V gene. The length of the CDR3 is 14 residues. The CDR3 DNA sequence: TGTGCCAGCAGCTCCTATAGACTCACAGATACGCAGTATTTT. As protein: CASSSYRLTDTQYF. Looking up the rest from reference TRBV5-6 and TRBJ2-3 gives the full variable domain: DAGVTQSPTHLIKTRGQQVTLRCSPKSGHDTVSWYQQALGQGPQFIFQYYEEEERQRGNFPDRFSGHQFPNYSSELNVNALLLGDSALYLCASSSYRLTDTQYFGPGTRLTVL.

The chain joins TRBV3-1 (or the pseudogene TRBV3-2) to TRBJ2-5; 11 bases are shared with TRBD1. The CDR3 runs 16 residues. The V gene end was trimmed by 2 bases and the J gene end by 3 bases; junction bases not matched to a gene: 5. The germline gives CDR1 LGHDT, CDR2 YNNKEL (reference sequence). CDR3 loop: CASSQLGTGGEETQYF. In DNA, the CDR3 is TGTGCCAGCAGCCAACTTGGGACAGGGGGAGAAGAGACCCAGTACTTC.

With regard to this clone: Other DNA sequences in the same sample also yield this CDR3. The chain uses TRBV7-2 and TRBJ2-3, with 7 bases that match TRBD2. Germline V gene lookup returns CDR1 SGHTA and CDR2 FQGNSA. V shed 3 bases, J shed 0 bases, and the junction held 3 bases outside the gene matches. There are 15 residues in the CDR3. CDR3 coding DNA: TGTGCCAGCAGCTTGAGCGGGACTAGCACAGATACGCAGTATTTT. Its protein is CASSLSGTSTDTQYF.

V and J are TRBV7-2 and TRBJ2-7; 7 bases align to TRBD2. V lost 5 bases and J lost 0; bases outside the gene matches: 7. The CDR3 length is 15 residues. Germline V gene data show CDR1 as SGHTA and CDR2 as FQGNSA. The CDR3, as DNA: TGTGCCAGCAGCCGTCTAGCGGTGAGCTCCTACGAGCAGTACTTC. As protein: CASSRLAVSSYEQYF.

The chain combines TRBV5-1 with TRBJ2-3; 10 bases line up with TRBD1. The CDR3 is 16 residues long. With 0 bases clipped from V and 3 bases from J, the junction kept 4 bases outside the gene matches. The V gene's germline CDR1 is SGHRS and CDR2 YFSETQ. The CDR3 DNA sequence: TGCGCCAGCAGCTTGGCTGGACAGGGGGAGACAGATACGCAGTATTTT. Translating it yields CASSLAGQGETDTQYF. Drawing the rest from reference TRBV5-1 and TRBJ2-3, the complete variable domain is KAGVTQTPRYLIKTRGQQVTLSCSPISGHRSVSWYQQTPGQGLQFLFEYFSETQRNKGNFPGRFSGRQFSNSRSEMNVSTLELGDSALYLCASSLAGQGETDTQYFGPGTRLTVL.

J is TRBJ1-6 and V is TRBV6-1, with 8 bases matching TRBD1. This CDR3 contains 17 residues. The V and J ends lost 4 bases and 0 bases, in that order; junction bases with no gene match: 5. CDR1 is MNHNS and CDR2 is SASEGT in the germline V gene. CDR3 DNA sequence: TGTGCCAGCAGTGGGGGACAGGCGAGCTCCTATAATTCACCCCTCCACTTT. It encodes CASSGGQASSYNSPLHF.

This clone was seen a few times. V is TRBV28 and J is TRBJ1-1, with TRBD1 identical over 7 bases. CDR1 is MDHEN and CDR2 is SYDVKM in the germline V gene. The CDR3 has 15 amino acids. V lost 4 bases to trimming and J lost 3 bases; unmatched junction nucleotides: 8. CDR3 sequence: CASSSLSGGYTEAFF. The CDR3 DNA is TGTGCCAGCAGTTCATTATCAGGGGGGTACACTGAAGCTTTCTTT.

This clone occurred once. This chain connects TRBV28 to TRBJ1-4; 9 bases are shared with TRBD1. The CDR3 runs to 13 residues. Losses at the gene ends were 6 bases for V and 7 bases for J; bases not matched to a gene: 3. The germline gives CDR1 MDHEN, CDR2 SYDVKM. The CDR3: CASSTGGVEKLFF. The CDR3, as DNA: TGTGCCAGCAGCACAGGGGGCGTTGAAAAACTGTTTTTT. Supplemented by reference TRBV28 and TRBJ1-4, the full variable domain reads DVKVTQSSRYLVKRTGEKVFLECVQDMDHENMFWYRQDPGLGLRLIYFSYDVKMKEKGDIPEGYSVSREKKERFSLILESASTNQTSMYLCASSTGGVEKLFFGSGTQLSVL.